This TCR beta chain was identified in a study of blood T cell repertoires in COVID-19. Data came from immunoSEQ multiplex PCR; TCRdb stores just in-frame clones and leaves some out. The data contain about 220,000 clones, about 84% of them singletons. V was trimmed by 3 bases and J by 3 bases, leaving 15 bases between them. CDR1 is SGHNT, CDR2 YYREEE, per germline (reference sequence). This CDR3 contains 15 residues. The V gene is TRBV5-4, the J gene TRBJ2-5, with a weak D call TRBD1 (6 bases). This sequence originates from a human donor in a cohort sampled during active COVID-19. Material: peripheral blood. CDR3 sequence: CASSSIGQSKETQYF. CDR3 nucleotides: TGTGCCAGCAGCTCCATAGGACAGAGTAAAGAGACCCAGTACTTC. The full variable domain, in which reference TRBV5-4 and TRBJ2-5 provide the parts outside the CDR3, is ETGVTQSPTHLIKTRGQQVTLRCSSQSGHNTVSWYQQALGQGPQFIFQYYREEENGRGNFPPRFSGLQFPNYSSELNVNALELDDSALYLCASSSIGQSKETQYFGPGTRLLVL.